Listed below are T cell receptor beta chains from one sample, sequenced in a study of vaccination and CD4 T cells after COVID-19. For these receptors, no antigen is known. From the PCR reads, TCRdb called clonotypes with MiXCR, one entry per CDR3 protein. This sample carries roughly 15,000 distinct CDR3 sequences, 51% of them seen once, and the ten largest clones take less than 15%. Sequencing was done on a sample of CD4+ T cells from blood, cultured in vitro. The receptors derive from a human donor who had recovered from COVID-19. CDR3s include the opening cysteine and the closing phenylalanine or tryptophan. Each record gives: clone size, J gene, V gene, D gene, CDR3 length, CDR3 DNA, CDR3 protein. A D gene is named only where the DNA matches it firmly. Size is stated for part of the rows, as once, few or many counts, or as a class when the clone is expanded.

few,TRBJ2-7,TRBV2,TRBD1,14,TGTGCCAGCAGCCAAGGACAGGGGACCTACGAGCAGTACTTC,CASSQGQGTYEQYF
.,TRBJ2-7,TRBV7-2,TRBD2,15,TGTGCCAGCAGTCCCACTAGCGGGGGTTCCAACGAGCAGTACTTC,CASSPTSGGSNEQYF
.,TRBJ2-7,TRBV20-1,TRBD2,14,TGCAGTGCTCGGCTAGCGGGAGGGCCCTACGAGCAGTACTTC,CSARLAGGPYEQYF
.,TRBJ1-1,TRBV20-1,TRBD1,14,TGCAGTGCTAGAGAAACAGGGGGGTACACTGAAGCTTTCTTT,CSARETGGYTEAFF
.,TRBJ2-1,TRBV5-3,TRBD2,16,TGTGCCAGCAGCCCCTTCGCAGCGGGAGTAAAATATGAGCAGTTCTTC,CASSPFAAGVKYEQFF
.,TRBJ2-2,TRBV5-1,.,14,TGCGCCGGCCGGCAGGGCCAGAACACCGGGGAGCTGTTTTTT,CAGRQGQNTGELFF
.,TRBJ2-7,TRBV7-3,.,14,TGTGCCAGCAGCCGAGGACGAGGACCTTACGAGCAGTACTTC,CASSRGRGPYEQYF
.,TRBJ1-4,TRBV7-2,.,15,TGTGCCAGCAGCTCAGATGGGGATTCTAATGAAAAACTGTTTTTT,CASSSDGDSNEKLFF
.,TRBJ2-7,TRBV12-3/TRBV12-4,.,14,TGTGCCAGCAGTTTAGTTGGAGGGAACGGGGAGCAGTACTTC,CASSLVGGNGEQYF
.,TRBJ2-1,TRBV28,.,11,TGTGCCAGCAGTCGTTTTGGTGAGCAGTTCTTC,CASSRFGEQFF
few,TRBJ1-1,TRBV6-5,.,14,TGTGCCAGCAGTTACTCAGGGCGGGTCACTGAAGCTTTCTTT,CASSYSGRVTEAFF
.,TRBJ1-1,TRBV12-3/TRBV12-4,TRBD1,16,TGTGCCAGCAGCAGGGGGTTCGGCAGGGGGAACACTGAAGCTTTCTTT,CASSRGFGRGNTEAFF
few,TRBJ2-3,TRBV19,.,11,TGTGCCAGTAGTAAAAGGGATACGCAGTATTTT,CASSKRDTQYF
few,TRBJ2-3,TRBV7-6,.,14,TGTGCCAGCAGCTTAGGCGGGGTCACAGATACGCAGTATTTT,CASSLGGVTDTQYF
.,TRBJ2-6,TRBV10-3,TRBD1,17,TGTGCCATTAGTTCCGCGACAGGGGATTTCGGGGCCAACGTCCTGACTTTC,CAISSATGDFGANVLTF
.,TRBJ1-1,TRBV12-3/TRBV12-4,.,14,TGTGCCAGCATCCAAACTTTGGGGGGCACTGAAGCTTTCTTT,CASIQTLGGTEAFF
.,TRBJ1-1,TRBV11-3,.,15,TGTGCCAGCAGCTCCTATGTGGGGGCGAACACTGAAGCTTTCTTT,CASSSYVGANTEAFF
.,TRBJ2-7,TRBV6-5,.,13,TGTGCCAGCAGTTCGGGACACGGCTACGAGCAGTACTTC,CASSSGHGYEQYF
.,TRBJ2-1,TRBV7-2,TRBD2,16,TGTGCCAGCAGCACCGGAGCGGGAGGGCCAGTCCATGAGCAGTTCTTC,CASSTGAGGPVHEQFF
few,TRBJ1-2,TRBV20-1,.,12,TGCAGTGCTCTGGGGGCGGACTATGGCTACACCTTC,CSALGADYGYTF
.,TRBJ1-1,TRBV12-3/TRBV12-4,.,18,TGTGCCAGCAGTTTAGTTACAGGGAGGTACTCGATGAACACTGAAGCTTTCTTT,CASSLVTGRYSMNTEAFF
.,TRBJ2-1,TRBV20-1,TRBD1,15,TGCAGTGCTAGAGACTTACCGGGACAGGGAAATGAGCAGTTCTTC,CSARDLPGQGNEQFF
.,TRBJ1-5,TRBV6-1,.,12,TGTGCCAGCAGTGAAGGGGTGGGGCCCCAGCATTTT,CASSEGVGPQHF
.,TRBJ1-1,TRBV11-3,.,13,TGTGCCAGCAGCATAGGGGGAGACACTGAAGCTTTCTTT,CASSIGGDTEAFF
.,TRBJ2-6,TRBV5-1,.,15,TGCGCCAGCAGCTTGTTGGGGGATGGGGCCAACGTCCTGACTTTC,CASSLLGDGANVLTF
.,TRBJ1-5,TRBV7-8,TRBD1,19,TGTGCCAGCAGCCCGATGATGACAGGGGGCGTTTCGAGCAATCAGCCCCAGCATTTT,CASSPMMTGGVSSNQPQHF
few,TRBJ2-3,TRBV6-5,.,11,TGTGCCAGCAGTTTCCCAGATACGCAGTATTTT,CASSFPDTQYF
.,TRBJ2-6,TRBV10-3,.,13,TGTGCCATCAGTGAGGGTGTGGCCAACGTCCTGACTTTC,CAISEGVANVLTF
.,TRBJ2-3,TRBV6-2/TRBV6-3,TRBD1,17,TGTGCCAGCAGTGGGGCCGCTGGGACAGGGTTCACAGATACGCAGTATTTT,CASSGAAGTGFTDTQYF
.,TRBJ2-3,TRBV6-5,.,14,TGTGCCAGCAGTTTCCTGGACCTCACAGATACGCAGTATTTT,CASSFLDLTDTQYF
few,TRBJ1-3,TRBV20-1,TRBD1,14,TGCAGTGCTCTAGGGGGCGCGGGAGGAAACACCATATATTTT,CSALGGAGGNTIYF
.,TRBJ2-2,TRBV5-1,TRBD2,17,TGCGCCAGCACCCGAGGGACTAGCGGGAGGAGTACCGGGGAGCTGTTTTTT,CASTRGTSGRSTGELFF
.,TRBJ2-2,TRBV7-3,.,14,TGTGCCAGCATTCAGCAGACGAACACCGGGGAGCTGTTTTTT,CASIQQTNTGELFF
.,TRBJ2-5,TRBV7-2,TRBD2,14,TGTGCCAGCAGCGTCAGCGGGGGGGGCGAGACCCAGTACTTC,CASSVSGGGETQYF
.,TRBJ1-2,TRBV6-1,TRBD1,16,TGTGCCAGCAGCCAAGGGACAGGGGTTATCAACTATGGCTACACCTTC,CASSQGTGVINYGYTF
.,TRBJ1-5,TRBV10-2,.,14,TGCGCCAGCAGTGAGTCAGGGTATAACCAGCCCCAGCATTTT,CASSESGYNQPQHF
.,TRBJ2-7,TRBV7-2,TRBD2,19,TGTGCCAGCAGCTCCCCACCGGGACTAGCGGGGGTTCCCTCCTACGAGCAGTACTTC,CASSSPPGLAGVPSYEQYF
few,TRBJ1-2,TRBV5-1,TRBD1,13,TGCGCCAGCAGCTACGACAGGGGAGATGGCTACACCTTC,CASSYDRGDGYTF
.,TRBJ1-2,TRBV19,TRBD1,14,TGTGCCAGTACGAAGGGGGACAGGTACTATGGCTACACCTTC,CASTKGDRYYGYTF
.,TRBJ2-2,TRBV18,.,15,TGTGCCAGCTCACCGCGGCAGACGAACACCGGGGAGCTGTTTTTT,CASSPRQTNTGELFF